The 15 T cell receptor beta chains below come from one sample, sequenced in a study of blood T cell repertoires in COVID-19. Only in-frame clones appear in the TCRdb table, and some are missing; sequencing was by immunoSEQ multiplex PCR. The sample records 350,000 to 450,000 clones, around 87% being singletons. The sequenced sample was PBMCs or T cells enriched from blood (not recorded which). Receptors were obtained from a man younger than 40 who had recovered from COVID-19.

The chain combines TRBV18 with TRBJ2-7, with TRBD1 matching over 7 bases. This CDR3 is 12 amino acids long. Germline CDR1 KGHSH, CDR2 LQKENI. V lost 0 bases to trimming and J lost 9 bases; unmatched junction nucleotides: 2. CDR3 DNA: TGTGCCAGCTCACCACCCGCAGGGGGGCAGTACTTC. This codes for CASSPPAGGQYF.

The chain has TRBV5-6 and TRBJ1-4; TRBD1 matches 10 bases. The CDR3 runs 16 residues. After removal of 0 bases from V and 8 bases from J, the junction contained 7 bases not matched to a gene. Germline V gives CDR1 SGHDT, CDR2 YYEEEE. The CDR3 here is CASSLASWTGGEKLFF. The CDR3 DNA reads TGTGCCAGCAGCTTGGCCAGTTGGACAGGGGGGGAAAAACTGTTTTTT.

V is TRBV28 and J is TRBJ1-3; perhaps TRBD1 as D (6 bases). Between the trimmed V and J ends, which lost 5 bases and 2 bases, there was a span of 16 bases. The CDR3 has 16 residues. CDR1 and CDR2 from the germline V gene are MDHEN and SYDVKM. CDR3 sequence: CASSRPDRRAGNTIYF. DNA for the CDR3: TGTGCCAGCAGTCGTCCTGACAGGCGGGCTGGAAACACCATATATTTT.

This chain joins TRBV27 and TRBJ1-5; TRBD1 matches at 8 bases. Germline assignment: CDR1 MNHEY and CDR2 SMNVEV (reference sequence). This CDR3 region has 16 residues. The ends lost 4 bases at V and 4 bases at J; junction bases unmatched: 9. The CDR3 bases are TGTGCCAGCAGTTCGCTTCCACAGGGGGGGAATCAGCCCCAGCATTTT. Encoded protein: CASSSLPQGGNQPQHF.

The genes are TRBV7-9 and TRBJ1-3; TRBD1 agrees at 9 bases. Germline CDR1 is SEHNR and CDR2 is FQNEAQ (reference sequence). This CDR3 has 19 amino acids. J was trimmed by 4 bases and V by 5 bases; bases with no gene match: 18. In nucleotides, the CDR3 is TGTGCCAGCAGCCCAAAGGGGGACAGGGCATCTCTATCCGGAAACACCATATATTTT. Its protein is CASSPKGDRASLSGNTIYF.

The chain recombines TRBV24-1 with TRBJ2-1; D is possibly TRBD1 (5 bases). CDR3 length: 16 amino acids. V lost 3 bases to trimming and J lost 9 bases, with 20 bases between them. CDR1 KGHDR and CDR2 SFDVKD come from the germline V gene. The CDR3 region is CATSDLGVSSWGEQFF. The CDR3 nucleotides are TGTGCCACCAGTGATCTAGGGGTTAGCTCCTGGGGTGAGCAGTTCTTC.

This rearrangement joins TRBV9 to TRBJ1-2, with D hard to call. Germline-derived CDR1 and CDR2 are SGDLS and YYNGEE. Deletions cut 0 bases from V and 1 base from J, with 13 bases between. The length of the CDR3 is 16 residues. CDR3 loop: CASSVATSRNNYGYTF. The CDR3 DNA reads as TGTGCCAGCAGCGTAGCTACCTCGAGGAATAACTATGGCTACACCTTC.

V usage is TRBV11-2 and J usage is TRBJ2-7; TRBD2 agrees at 8 bases. In germline, CDR1 is SGHAT, CDR2 FQNNGV. Unmatched junction bases numbered 5, after V lost 2 bases and J lost 2 bases. The CDR3 is 15 residues long. The CDR3 DNA reads as TGTGCCAGCAGCTTATTTAAACTAGCGGCCTACGAGCAGTACTTC. This gives the protein CASSLFKLAAYEQYF.

V usage is TRBV29-1 and J usage is TRBJ1-2, with D possibly TRBD1 on 6 matching bases. There are 13 residues in the CDR3. V lost 6 bases and J 0 bases, leaving 11 bases between the germline ends. Germline V lookup: CDR1 SQVTM, CDR2 ANQGSEA. The CDR3 DNA is TGCAGCGTAAGACAGGATTCTAACTATGGCTACACCTTC. As protein: CSVRQDSNYGYTF.

This chain uses TRBV6-5 with TRBJ2-3; the D gene is possibly TRBD2 (6 bases). The CDR3 has 15 amino acids. CDR1 and CDR2 from the germline V gene are MNHEY and SVGAGI. V was pared by 5 bases and J by 0 bases, with 12 bases between. The CDR3 DNA follows: TGTGCCAGCAGTAAGGGACTTCAGAGCACAGATACGCAGTATTTT. It specifies CASSKGLQSTDTQYF.

This clone was detected only once. This chain uses TRBV28 with TRBJ1-6; tentatively, D is TRBD1 (6 bases). Germline V gene sequence: CDR1 MDHEN, CDR2 SYDVKM. The CDR3 extends over 15 amino acids. Between the trimmed V and J ends, which lost 6 bases and 6 bases, there was a span of 15 bases. CDR3 sequence (DNA): TGTGCCAGCAGCTCTTCCGGACAGTCTAATTCACCCCTCCACTTT. Translated, it gives CASSSSGQSNSPLHF.

The V and J genes are TRBV27 and TRBJ2-1, with 9 bases matching TRBD1. Per germline, CDR1 MNHEY and CDR2 SMNVEV (reference sequence). The CDR3 extends over 17 amino acids. V dropped 6 bases and J dropped 0; count of bases not matched to a gene: 9. As DNA, the CDR3 is TGTGCCAGCAGGGGACAGGGACCCATACCCTCCTACAATGAGCAGTTCTTC. It is translated as CASRGQGPIPSYNEQFF.

The CDR3 coding sequence is TGCGCCAGCAGCCACGGACTAGCGGCCCCGAGTGAGCAGTTCTTC. It translates to CASSHGLAAPSEQFF. The chain is built from TRBV4-1 and TRBJ2-1, with 10 bases fitting TRBD2. The CDR3 totals 15 residues. Losses at the gene ends were 3 bases for V and 9 bases for J; bases not matched to a gene: 8. Per germline, CDR1 MGHRA and CDR2 YSYEKL.

This clone occurred once. This sequence joins TRBV5-1 and TRBJ2-1; D remains unclear. CDR1 and CDR2 (germline): SGHRS, YFSETQ. Trimming removed 5 bases at V and 8 bases at J, with 8 bases between. This CDR3 region has 11 residues. The CDR3 region has the DNA TGCGCCAGCAGGGGCGTTCATGAGCAGTTCTTC. It codes for CASRGVHEQFF.

This chain links TRBV28 with TRBJ1-5; 8 bases are shared with TRBD1. V trimming: 1 base; J trimming: 0 bases; junction bases outside the gene matches: 8. Germline lookup yields CDR1 MDHEN and CDR2 SYDVKM. The CDR3 has 18 residues. Here the CDR3 reads CASSLYGATGVSNQPQHF. CDR3 DNA: TGTGCCAGCAGTTTATATGGCGCGACAGGGGTTAGCAATCAGCCCCAGCATTTT.